The subject of this entry is one TCR beta chain. The sample comes from a study of blood T cell repertoires in COVID-19. Study-level background: The origin of the acute and convalescent COVID-19 samples was the United States, Italy and Spain. T cells, B-cell-depleted T cells, or PBMCs provided the cDNA or gDNA that served as material.

This CDR3 contains 13 residues. V trimming: 5 bases; J trimming: 12 bases; junction bases outside the gene matches: 7. In the authors' methods: Cell counts per sample came from amplifying reference gene primers. Profiled with immunoSEQ multiplex PCR; TCRdb holds only in-frame clones, not every one. V, J and clone size are taken as reported in that table, and D and trimming were inferred from the DNA itself. The table shows 60,000 or so clones, with 80% to 90% occurring only once. The chain carries TRBV12-3 or TRBV12-4 and TRBJ2-1; 10 bases fit TRBD1. The clonotype was recovered from a woman of 80 years or more with acute or convalescent COVID-19. Sequencing input: peripheral blood. CDR3 region: CASSPPTGGRQFF. The CDR3 nucleotides read TGTGCCAGCAGTCCCCCGACAGGGGGCCGGCAGTTCTTC.